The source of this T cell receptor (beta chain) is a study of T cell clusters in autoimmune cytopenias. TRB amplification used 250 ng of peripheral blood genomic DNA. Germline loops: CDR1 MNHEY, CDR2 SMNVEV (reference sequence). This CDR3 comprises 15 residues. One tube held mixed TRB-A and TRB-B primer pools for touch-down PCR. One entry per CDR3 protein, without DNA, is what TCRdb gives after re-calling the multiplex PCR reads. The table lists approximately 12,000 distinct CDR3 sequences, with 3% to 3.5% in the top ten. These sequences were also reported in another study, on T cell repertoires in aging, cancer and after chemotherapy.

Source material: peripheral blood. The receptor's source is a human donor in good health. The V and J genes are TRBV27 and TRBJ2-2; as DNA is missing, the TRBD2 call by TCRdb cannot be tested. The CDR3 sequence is CASSSGTSGVGELFF.